Detailed here is one T cell receptor beta chain. This sample was taken from a study of blood T cell repertoires in COVID-19. J was trimmed by 2 bases and V by 3 bases; bases with no gene match: 4. Germline V gene data show CDR1 as KGHSH and CDR2 as LQKENI. There are 15 residues in the CDR3. Assay: immunoSEQ multiplex PCR; the TCRdb copy retains only in-frame clones and omits some. The profile covers a few hundred thousand clones, with roughly nine tenths appearing a single time and 3% taken by the ten largest. This sequence originates from a woman in her 30s who had recovered from COVID-19. Sample: PBMCs or T cells enriched from blood (not recorded which). The V gene is TRBV18, the J gene TRBJ1-3, with 7 bases lining up with TRBD1. For the CDR3, the DNA is TGTGCCAGCTCACCGGGACAGAACCCTGGAAACACCATATATTTT. Protein product: CASSPGQNPGNTIYF.